Listed below are T cell receptor beta chains from one sample, sequenced in a study of T cells after yellow fever vaccination. TCRdb reprocessed the 5' RACE reads with MiXCR, giving one entry per CDR3 protein. This table holds more than 25,000 distinct CDR3 sequences, 5% to 7% found once. This specimen consisted of PBMCs, either bulk or a sorted T-cell subset (CD4+, CD8+, memory, or dextramer-sorted; not recorded which), obtained 15 days after the yellow fever booster vaccination. The receptor set was obtained from a man aged 30 to 39 who received the YFV17D yellow fever vaccine. Both conserved end residues are part of each CDR3. The order of the fields is J gene, V gene, CDR3 protein.

j_gene: TRBJ2-7
v_gene: TRBV29-1
CDR3aa: CSVRTVPYEQYF

j_gene: TRBJ2-7
v_gene: TRBV7-6
CDR3aa: CASSAGQGGEQYF

j_gene: TRBJ1-5
v_gene: TRBV30
CDR3aa: CAWAGQTSGQPQHF

j_gene: TRBJ2-1
v_gene: TRBV11-2
CDR3aa: CASSLRGAANEQFF

j_gene: TRBJ2-5
v_gene: TRBV20-1
CDR3aa: CSARMASGRPQETQYF

j_gene: TRBJ2-1
v_gene: TRBV5-6
CDR3aa: CASSPAGFSYNEQFF

j_gene: TRBJ1-4
v_gene: TRBV28
CDR3aa: CASSSTGGGWEKLFF

j_gene: TRBJ1-1
v_gene: TRBV27
CDR3aa: CASSFSRGEAFF

j_gene: TRBJ2-5
v_gene: TRBV20-1
CDR3aa: CCARDWLSGQETQYF

j_gene: TRBJ2-7
v_gene: TRBV20-1
CDR3aa: CSARMAAQGSHEQYF

j_gene: TRBJ1-1
v_gene: TRBV11-2
CDR3aa: CASSFSLDTEAFF

j_gene: TRBJ1-1
v_gene: TRBV7-6
CDR3aa: CASSPHSGGVEAFF

j_gene: TRBJ2-7
v_gene: TRBV28
CDR3aa: CASTQLDRAYEQYF

j_gene: TRBJ2-2
v_gene: TRBV7-7
CDR3aa: CASKAGGTTGELFF

j_gene: TRBJ2-3
v_gene: TRBV7-2
CDR3aa: CASKRVVGSTDTQYF

j_gene: TRBJ2-7
v_gene: TRBV5-6
CDR3aa: CASSSKGLPNSYEQYF

j_gene: TRBJ2-3
v_gene: TRBV6-1
CDR3aa: CASWRDLGTQYF

j_gene: TRBJ2-2
v_gene: TRBV7-9
CDR3aa: CASSLIRSTGELFF

j_gene: TRBJ1-2
v_gene: TRBV12-3/TRBV12-4
CDR3aa: CASKPRESYGYTF

j_gene: TRBJ2-1
v_gene: TRBV4-3
CDR3aa: CASSFAGTMANEQFF

j_gene: TRBJ2-7
v_gene: TRBV7-2
CDR3aa: CASSLGGGGKYEQYF

j_gene: TRBJ2-3
v_gene: TRBV3-1
CDR3aa: CASSQPGPGTDTQYF

j_gene: TRBJ2-7
v_gene: TRBV18
CDR3aa: CASSGAPDRGFYEQYF

j_gene: TRBJ1-5
v_gene: TRBV6-4
CDR3aa: CASSDLGQGARQPQHF

j_gene: TRBJ1-1
v_gene: TRBV19
CDR3aa: CASSYRTGGIMNTEAFF

j_gene: TRBJ2-7
v_gene: TRBV7-9
CDR3aa: CASSLRVDEQYF

j_gene: TRBJ2-1
v_gene: TRBV29-1
CDR3aa: CSVQQAGRASEQFF

j_gene: TRBJ2-1
v_gene: TRBV7-9
CDR3aa: CASSPTLAEQFF

j_gene: TRBJ2-7
v_gene: TRBV10-3
CDR3aa: CAISGLTGEPNPYEQYF

j_gene: TRBJ1-5
v_gene: TRBV5-1
CDR3aa: CASSLGGRGDQPQHF

j_gene: TRBJ2-1
v_gene: TRBV10-3
CDR3aa: CAIAERANNEQFF

j_gene: TRBJ2-3
v_gene: TRBV7-2
CDR3aa: CASSVLTVRTDTQYF

j_gene: TRBJ2-7
v_gene: TRBV20-1
CDR3aa: CSARDQGRLAYEQYF

j_gene: TRBJ2-5
v_gene: TRBV25-1
CDR3aa: CASSGERGGAETQYF

j_gene: TRBJ2-1
v_gene: TRBV30
CDR3aa: CAWTELGGRAGEQFF

j_gene: TRBJ1-5
v_gene: TRBV29-1
CDR3aa: CSVGSGLAQPQHF

j_gene: TRBJ1-2
v_gene: TRBV10-3
CDR3aa: CAISEYGNYGYTF

j_gene: TRBJ2-7
v_gene: TRBV20-1
CDR3aa: CSASQGRAYEQYF

j_gene: TRBJ1-4
v_gene: TRBV12-3/TRBV12-4
CDR3aa: CASSGTGSEKLFF

j_gene: TRBJ2-7
v_gene: TRBV7-3
CDR3aa: CASSLGLASSYEQYF

j_gene: TRBJ2-1
v_gene: TRBV7-9
CDR3aa: CASSLYSSYNEQFF

j_gene: TRBJ2-7
v_gene: TRBV29-1
CDR3aa: CSVLRDSWREQYF

j_gene: TRBJ2-3
v_gene: TRBV27
CDR3aa: CASRPTSGRRTDTQYF

j_gene: TRBJ2-7
v_gene: TRBV2
CDR3aa: CASSEGIGSKQYF

j_gene: TRBJ2-5
v_gene: TRBV9
CDR3aa: CASSSSGIWETQYF

j_gene: TRBJ2-5
v_gene: TRBV15
CDR3aa: CATSRGGGQQETQYF

j_gene: TRBJ2-4
v_gene: TRBV27
CDR3aa: CASSLWTGSKNIQYF

j_gene: TRBJ2-3
v_gene: TRBV9
CDR3aa: CASSVAPSSTDTQYF

j_gene: TRBJ2-1
v_gene: TRBV20-1
CDR3aa: CSAPYGTSPRNEQFF

j_gene: TRBJ2-7
v_gene: TRBV7-2
CDR3aa: CASSLDSREQYF

j_gene: TRBJ2-2
v_gene: TRBV5-1
CDR3aa: CASSLASGNTGELFF

j_gene: TRBJ2-2
v_gene: TRBV5-4
CDR3aa: CASSSASDNANTGELFF

j_gene: TRBJ1-4
v_gene: TRBV11-2
CDR3aa: CASSLGGRDEKLFF